The rows below give T cell receptor beta chains drawn from one sample of a study of T cell responses to AZD1222 COVID-19 vaccine. Clones were read by immunoSEQ multiplex PCR, and TCRdb kept only the in-frame ones, dropping some. The sample contains fewer than 110,000 clones, approximately 84% of which appear only once. The sequencing used peripheral blood, collected on day 0 of AZD1222 vaccination. The source is an adult in good health. CDR3s include the opening cysteine and the closing phenylalanine or tryptophan. A D gene is named only where the DNA matches it firmly. Clone size, where shown, is once, few, many, or a class for clones that have expanded.

>.|TRBJ1-2|.|TRBV25-1
CASSPRAGDYGYTF
TGTGCCAGCAGTCCAAGGGCAGGGGACTATGGCTACACCTTC
>.|TRBJ2-7|.|TRBV6-5
CASSPSTAYEQYF
TGTGCCAGCAGTCCATCCACAGCCTACGAGCAGTACTTC
>.|TRBJ2-2|.|TRBV19
CASSYMRGSLTGELFF
TGTGCCAGTAGCTACATGAGGGGGAGTCTCACCGGGGAGCTGTTTTTT
>.|TRBJ1-3|.|TRBV5-6
CASSFLGSGNTIYF
TGTGCCAGCAGCTTTCTGGGATCTGGAAACACCATATATTTT
>TRBD2|TRBJ2-7|.|TRBV6-5
CASSYSLSGRTEQYF
TGTGCCAGCAGTTACTCCCTTAGCGGGAGAACCGAGCAGTACTTC
>.|TRBJ2-1|.|TRBV14
CASSQDSGRWYSNEQFF
TGTGCCAGCAGCCAAGACTCGGGCCGTTGGTACTCCAATGAGCAGTTCTTC
>.|TRBJ1-1|few|TRBV4-1
CASSQEGGLNTEAFF
TGCGCCAGCAGCCAAGAAGGGGGGCTGAACACTGAAGCTTTCTTT
>.|TRBJ1-1|.|TRBV4-2
CASSQDLATEAFF
TGTGCCAGCAGCCAAGATTTGGCCACTGAAGCTTTCTTT
>TRBD1|TRBJ2-5|.|TRBV27
CASSLGTGRIGETQYF
TGTGCCAGCAGTTTAGGGACAGGGAGGATAGGGGAGACCCAGTACTTC
>.|TRBJ2-2|.|TRBV21-1
CASRLDVNTGELFF
TGTGCCAGCCGTTTAGACGTTAACACCGGGGAGCTGTTTTTT
>.|TRBJ2-3|.|TRBV18
CASSPPRGTTDTQYF
TGTGCCAGCTCACCACCAAGGGGCACTACGGATACGCAGTATTTT
>TRBD1|TRBJ1-6|.|TRBV27
CASSLSWDRGSPLHF
TGTGCCAGCAGTTTATCATGGGACAGGGGATCACCCCTCCACTTT
>.|TRBJ1-1|.|TRBV18
CASSPPYQAVNTEAFF
TGTGCCAGCTCACCACCATATCAGGCGGTGAACACTGAAGCTTTCTTT
>TRBD1|TRBJ1-6|.|TRBV4-1
CASSRERGRLRSPLHF
TGCGCCAGCAGCCGAGAAAGGGGGCGCCTACGATCACCCCTCCACTTT
>.|TRBJ1-1|.|TRBV9
CASSVAVQGGAFF
TGTGCCAGCAGCGTAGCTGTCCAGGGAGGGGCTTTCTTT